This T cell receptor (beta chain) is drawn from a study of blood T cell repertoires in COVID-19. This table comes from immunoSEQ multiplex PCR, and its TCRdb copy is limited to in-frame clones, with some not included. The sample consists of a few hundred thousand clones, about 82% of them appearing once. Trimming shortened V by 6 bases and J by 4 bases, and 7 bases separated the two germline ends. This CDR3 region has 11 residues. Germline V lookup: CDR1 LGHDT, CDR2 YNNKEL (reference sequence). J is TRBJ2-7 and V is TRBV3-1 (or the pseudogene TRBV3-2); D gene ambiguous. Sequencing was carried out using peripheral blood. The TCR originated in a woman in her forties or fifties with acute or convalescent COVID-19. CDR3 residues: CASSARYEQYF. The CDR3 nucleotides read TGTGCCAGCAGTGCTAGATACGAGCAGTACTTC.